Each of the 9 T cell receptor beta chains below was sequenced from the same sample in a study of vaccination and CD4 T cells after COVID-19. These receptors lack a known antigen. Oncomine TCR Beta short-read sequencing was applied to DNA from cultured CD4+ T cells. One entry per CDR3 protein, called by TCRdb with MiXCR from the PCR reads. The repertoire holds 15,000 to 20,000 distinct CDR3 sequences, with approximately 35% as singletons. Treatment in this sample: approximately 10-day PBMC culture with coronavirus spike peptide pools or control peptides (ViraFEST assay). This material consisted of CD4+ T cells from blood, cultured in vitro, taken before SARS-CoV-2 vaccination. The receptor set was obtained from a human donor who received a COVID-19 vaccine.

This clonotype showed up just once. The J gene is TRBJ2-3, the V gene TRBV19; the D is unclear. The V gene's germline CDR1 is LNHDA and CDR2 SQIVND (reference sequence). The V and J ends lost 3 bases and 3 bases respectively, with 7 bases between them. The CDR3 covers 13 residues. The CDR3 DNA reads TGTGCCAGTAGTATCGAAACGACAGATACGCAGTATTTT. It encodes CASSIETTDTQYF. The complete variable domain, with remaining parts taken from reference TRBV19 and TRBJ2-3, reads DGGITQSPKYLFRKEGQNVTLSCEQNLNHDAMYWYRQDPGQGLRLIYYSQIVNDFQKGDIAEGYSVSREKKESFPLTVTSAQKNPTAFYLCASSIETTDTQYFGPGTRLTVL.

The chain is built from TRBV6-1 and TRBJ1-1; tentative D call: TRBD1 (5 bases). Germline values: CDR1 MNHNS, CDR2 SASEGT. The CDR3 runs to 16 residues. Trimming left V 8 bases short and J 0 bases short, with 19 bases between. The CDR3 bases are TGTGCCAGCGGCCCTGCAGGGTTGGAAATGAACACTGAAGCTTTCTTT. The encoded protein is CASGPAGLEMNTEAFF.

The CDR3 sequence: CSARDWQARYEQYF. CDR3 bases: TGCAGTGCTAGAGATTGGCAAGCCCGATACGAGCAGTACTTC. The chain links TRBV20-1 to TRBJ2-7; no clear D. The CDR3 covers 14 residues. Germline V gives CDR1 DFQATT, CDR2 SNEGSKA (reference sequence). Trimming stripped 0 bases from V and 4 bases from J, with 13 bases between.

The chain couples TRBV6-1 to TRBJ1-4, with 10 bases identical to TRBD1. CDR3 length: 16 amino acids. V lost 0 bases to trimming and J lost 6 bases; unmatched junction nucleotides: 4. Looked up from germline, CDR1 is MNHNS and CDR2 is SASEGT. The CDR3 is CASSEARGTGDEKLFF. CDR3 bases: TGTGCCAGCAGTGAAGCGCGAGGGACAGGGGATGAAAAACTGTTTTTT.

This chain links TRBV20-1 with TRBJ2-3; TRBD2 agrees at 10 bases. This CDR3 is 16 amino acids long. V gave up 6 bases and J gave up 1 base; unmatched junction bases: 10. CDR1 and CDR2 (germline): DFQATT, SNEGSKA (reference sequence). The chain's CDR3 is CSAEVISGGRTDTQYF. The CDR3 DNA reads TGCAGTGCAGAAGTTATTAGCGGGGGGCGCACAGATACGCAGTATTTT.

This clonotype was counted between two and nine times. The gene calls are TRBV27 and TRBJ1-1; D unclear. Per the germline V gene, CDR1 is MNHEY and CDR2 is SMNVEV (reference sequence). The CDR3 is 14 amino acids. Trimming removed 5 bases from V and 8 bases from J, with 18 bases in between. CDR3 sequence reads: CASSPQTVRREAFF. The CDR3 coding sequence is TGTGCCAGCAGTCCCCAGACGGTGAGACGGGAAGCTTTCTTT.

The J gene is TRBJ1-1, the V gene TRBV19; no clear D gene. Germline V gene lookup returns CDR1 LNHDA and CDR2 SQIVND (reference sequence). V gave up 5 bases and J gave up 0 bases, with 13 bases separating them. CDR3 size: 15 residues. CDR3: CASSLRTAMNTEAFF. In DNA, the CDR3 is TGTGCCAGTAGTCTCCGGACGGCTATGAACACTGAAGCTTTCTTT.

The J gene is TRBJ2-7, the V gene TRBV12-5; 7 bases are a match to TRBD1. The V segment lost 3 bases and the J segment 6 bases; nucleotides outside the gene matches: 2. The germline V gene has CDR1 LGHNT and CDR2 FRNRAP. This CDR3 has 12 amino acids. CDR3 DNA sequence: TGTGCTAGTGGTTTAGGGACAGCCGAGCAGTACTTC. Translation gives CASGLGTAEQYF. The variable domain in full, completed from reference TRBV12-5 and TRBJ2-7, reads DARVTQTPRHKVTEMGQEVTMRCQPILGHNTVFWYRQTMMQGLELLAYFRNRAPLDDSGMPKDRFSAEMPDATLATLKIQPSEPRDSAVYFCASGLGTAEQYFGPGTRLTVT.

Notes on this clonotype: The junction departs from germline at one end; a sequencing error may be responsible. J is TRBJ2-2 and V is TRBV12-5, with a tentative D call TRBD2 (6 bases). CDR1 and CDR2 (germline): LGHNT, FRNRAP. This CDR3 has 15 amino acids. The DNA of the CDR3 is TGTGCTAGTGGCCGCGGGACGGGAAACACCGGGGAGCTGCTTTTT. Translating gives CASGRGTGNTGELLF.